These 10 T cell receptor beta chains share one sample of origin, sequenced in a study of blood T cell repertoires in COVID-19. The protocol was immunoSEQ multiplex PCR, while the TCRdb copy is restricted to in-frame clones and leaves out a portion. The table shows 150,000 to 200,000 clones, with around four fifths occurring only once. Sequencing was done on a sample of PBMCs or T cells enriched from blood (not recorded which). The receptors derive from a woman aged 50 to 60 who had recovered from COVID-19.

The chain links TRBV5-6 to TRBJ1-1; no definite D call. Germline V gene lookup returns CDR1 SGHDT and CDR2 YYEEEE. Trimming stripped 4 bases from V and 7 bases from J, with 20 bases between. The CDR3 spans 15 residues. CDR3 DNA: TGTGCCAGCAGCCTCATAACCGGTGCAAGCGGTGAAGCTTTCTTT. This translates into CASSLITGASGEAFF.

This clone was seen a few times. J is TRBJ1-4 and V is TRBV7-6; D unclear. This CDR3 region has 17 residues. Germline loops: CDR1 SGHVS, CDR2 FNYEAQ. V lost 5 bases to trimming and J lost 0 bases, with 16 bases between them. DNA of the CDR3: TGTGCCAGCAGCCCCCGACAACAGATAGCAACTAATGAAAAACTGTTTTTT. It codes for CASSPRQQIATNEKLFF. The full variable domain, rest sourced from reference TRBV7-6 and TRBJ1-4, is GAGVSQSPRYKVTKRGQDVALRCDPISGHVSLYWYRQALGQGPEFLTYFNYEAQQDKSGLPNDRFSAERPEGSISTLTIQRTEQRDSAMYRCASSPRQQIATNEKLFFGSGTQLSVL.

This clone was detected once. The gene calls are TRBV19 and TRBJ2-5; D not resolved. Germline CDR1 reads LNHDA; CDR2 reads SQIVND (reference sequence). The CDR3 length is 13 residues. V lost 3 bases, J lost 2 bases, and 7 bases lay in between. The CDR3 coding sequence is TGTGCCAGTAGTATGGGCTTTCAAGAGACCCAGTACTTC. Translating it yields CASSMGFQETQYF.

The chain is built from TRBV19 and TRBJ2-5, with a tentative D call TRBD2 (6 bases). CDR1 and CDR2 (germline): LNHDA, SQIVND (reference sequence). The V end was cut by 8 bases, the J end by 5 bases, with 15 bases between. The CDR3 is made up of 13 amino acids. The CDR3 coding sequence is TGTGCCAGTGCCCTCGGAGGGGTGGAGACCCAGTACTTC. Protein product: CASALGGVETQYF.

The gene calls are TRBV14 and TRBJ2-7; no clear D. V was pared by 4 bases and J by 4 bases, with 8 bases between. The CDR3 is made up of 12 amino acids. The germline CDR1 and CDR2 sequences are SGHDN and FVKESK. DNA of the CDR3: TGTGCCAGCAGCCTGTACGGTTACGAGCAGTACTTC. This codes for CASSLYGYEQYF.

Note on this clone: One end of the junction fails to match germline, which may point to a read error. The chain uses TRBV7-2 and TRBJ1-2, with TRBD1 identical over 8 bases. The germline CDR1 and CDR2 sequences are SGHTA and FQGNSA. The CDR3 is 14 amino acids. CDR3 coding DNA: TGTGCCAGCAGCCCACGGAGGCAACAGGGGGACTCCTCCTTC. Protein sequence: CASSPRRQQGDSSF.

The CDR3 spells CSVLAASDQPQHF. In DNA form, the CDR3 reads TGCAGCGTCCTTGCCGCTTCGGATCAGCCCCAGCATTTT. V and J are TRBV29-1 and TRBJ1-5; D is unresolved. Germline CDR1 and CDR2: SQVTM and ANQGSEA. V lost 6 bases and J 5 bases, leaving 14 bases between the germline ends. The CDR3 runs 13 residues.

The chain carries TRBV19 and TRBJ2-1; TRBD2 agrees at 14 bases. The CDR3 has 17 residues. Trimming at V came to 6 bases and at J to 6 bases, leaving 10 bases not matched to a gene. Germline CDR1 reads LNHDA; CDR2 reads SQIVND (reference sequence). CDR3 amino acids: CASSPLRGLAGVNEQFF. As DNA, the CDR3 is TGTGCCAGTAGCCCCCTTCGGGGACTAGCGGGAGTCAATGAGCAGTTCTTC.

V usage is TRBV3-1 (or the pseudogene TRBV3-2) and J usage is TRBJ2-3; D is perhaps TRBD2 (7 bases). Trimming shortened V by 8 bases and J by 2 bases, and 14 bases separated the two germline ends. The CDR3 sequence is 14 residues long. Per germline, CDR1 LGHDT and CDR2 YNNKEL (reference sequence). CDR3 coding DNA: TGTGCCAGCGGGGGGGCGCGGGACACAGATACGCAGTATTTT. As protein: CASGGARDTDTQYF.

V is TRBV7-2 and J is TRBJ2-5, with D maybe TRBD2 (6 bases). The CDR3 loop spans 16 amino acids. Germline V gene lookup returns CDR1 SGHTA and CDR2 FQGNSA. V was trimmed by 0 bases and J by 1 base, leaving 12 bases between them. The CDR3 spells CASSLARGAGQETQYF. The CDR3, as DNA: TGTGCCAGCAGCTTAGCTCGGGGAGCGGGCCAAGAGACCCAGTACTTC.